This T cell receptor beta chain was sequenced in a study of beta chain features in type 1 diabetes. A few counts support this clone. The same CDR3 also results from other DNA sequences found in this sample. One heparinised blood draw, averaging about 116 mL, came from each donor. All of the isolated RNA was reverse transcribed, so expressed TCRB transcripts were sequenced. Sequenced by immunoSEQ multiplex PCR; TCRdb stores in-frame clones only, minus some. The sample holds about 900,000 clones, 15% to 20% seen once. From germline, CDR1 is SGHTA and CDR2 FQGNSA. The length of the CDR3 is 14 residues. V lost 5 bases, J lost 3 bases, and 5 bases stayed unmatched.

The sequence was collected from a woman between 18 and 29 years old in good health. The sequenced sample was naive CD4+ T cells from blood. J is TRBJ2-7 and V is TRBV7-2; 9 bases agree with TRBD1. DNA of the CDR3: TGTGCCAGCAGCAACCGACAGGGGGGCTACGAGCAGTACTTC. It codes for CASSNRQGGYEQYF.